In this sample, the clone carrying this TCR beta chain is medium-sized. Its target is unknown. This entry is derived from a study of vaccination and CD4 T cells after COVID-19. Study-wide background: Post-vaccination samples were procured at a median of around 78 days following dose two (range 14 to 241).

Study results and limitations: Median about 86% of reactive clones detected in convalescent patients emerged only post-vaccination.

Germline V gives CDR1 MNHEY, CDR2 SMNVEV (reference sequence). The CDR3 is made up of 14 amino acids. The V end was cut by 5 bases, the J end by 2 bases, with 10 bases between. Noted treatment: roughly nine-day PBMC culture with coronavirus spike peptide pools or control peptides (ViraFEST assay). Prior to the COVID-19 pandemic (2011-2018), the unexposed donor's CD4+ T cells were collected. The assay that was used to sequence DNA from cultured CD4+ T cells was the Oncomine TCR Beta short-read assay. TCRdb reprocessed the PCR reads with MiXCR, giving one entry per CDR3 protein. The sample lists around 5,000 distinct CDR3 sequences; about 40% were seen once.

This receptor was identified in a human donor in good health. This chain links TRBV27 with TRBJ1-5; tentatively, D is TRBD1 (6 bases). The specimen was CD4+ T cells from blood, cultured in vitro. The CDR3 loop reads CASSQDSGNQPQHF. Written as DNA, the CDR3 is TGTGCCAGCAGTCAGGACAGTGGCAATCAGCCCCAGCATTTT.